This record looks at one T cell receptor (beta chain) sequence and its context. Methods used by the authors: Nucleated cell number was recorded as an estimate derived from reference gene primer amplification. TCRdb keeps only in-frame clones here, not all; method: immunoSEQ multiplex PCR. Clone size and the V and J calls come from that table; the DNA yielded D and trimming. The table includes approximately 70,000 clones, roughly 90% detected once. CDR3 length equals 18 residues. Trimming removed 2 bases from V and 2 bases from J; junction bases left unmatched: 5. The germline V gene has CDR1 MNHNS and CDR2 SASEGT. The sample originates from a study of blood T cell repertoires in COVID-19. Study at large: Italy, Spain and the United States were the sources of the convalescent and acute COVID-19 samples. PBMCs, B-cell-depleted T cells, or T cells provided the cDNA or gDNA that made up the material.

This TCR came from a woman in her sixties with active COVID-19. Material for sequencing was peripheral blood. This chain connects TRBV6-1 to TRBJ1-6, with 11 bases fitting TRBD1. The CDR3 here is CASSERDRGRTYNSPLHF. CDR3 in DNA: TGTGCCAGCAGTGAAAGGGACAGGGGGAGGACCTATAATTCACCCCTCCACTTT.